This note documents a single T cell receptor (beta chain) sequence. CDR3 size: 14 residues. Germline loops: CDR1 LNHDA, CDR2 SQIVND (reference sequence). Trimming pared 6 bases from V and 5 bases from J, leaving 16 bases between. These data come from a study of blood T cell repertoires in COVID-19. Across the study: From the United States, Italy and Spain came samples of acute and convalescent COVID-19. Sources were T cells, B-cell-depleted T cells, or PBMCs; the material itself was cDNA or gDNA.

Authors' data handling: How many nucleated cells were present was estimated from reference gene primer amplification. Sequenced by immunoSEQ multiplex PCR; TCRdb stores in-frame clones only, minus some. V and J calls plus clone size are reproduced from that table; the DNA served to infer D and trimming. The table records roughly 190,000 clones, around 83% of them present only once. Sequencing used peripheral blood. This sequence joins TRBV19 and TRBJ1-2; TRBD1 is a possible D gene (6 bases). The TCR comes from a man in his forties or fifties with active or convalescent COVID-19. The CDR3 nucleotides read TGTGCCAGTAGAAAACAGGTTCAGGGGTATGGCTACACCTTC. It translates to CASRKQVQGYGYTF. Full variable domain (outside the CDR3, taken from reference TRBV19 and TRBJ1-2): DGGITQSPKYLFRKEGQNVTLSCEQNLNHDAMYWYRQDPGQGLRLIYYSQIVNDFQKGDIAEGYSVSREKKESFPLTVTSAQKNPTAFYLCASRKQVQGYGYTFGSGTRLTVV.